This T cell receptor (beta chain) was recovered during a study of response to subunit inactivated influenza vaccine. This clonotype was seen more than once but under ten times. Antigen: not known. TCRdb independently ran MiXCR on the RT-PCR reads; one entry per CDR3 protein. Found here are about 780,000 distinct CDR3 sequences, under 20% of them singletons; the top ten hold under 13%. Broader study findings: The authors put forward the suggestion that each seasonal influenza vaccination may bring in only a limited number of new T cells.

V was clipped by 4 bases and J by 6 bases, with 18 bases between them. From germline, CDR1 is SGHRS and CDR2 YFSETQ. This CDR3 has 15 amino acids. Material: PBMCs from blood, obtained more than 4 days after vaccination. The TCR originated in a man in his fifties who received an inactivated influenza vaccine. The V and J genes are TRBV5-1 and TRBJ2-3; D could derive from TRBD1 or TRBD2 (5 bases each). The chain's CDR3 is CASSALATTGDTQYF. CDR3 in DNA: TGCGCCAGCAGCGCCCTAGCAACAACAGGCGATACGCAGTATTTT. The full variable domain, its missing parts supplied by reference TRBV5-1 and TRBJ2-3, is KAGVTQTPRYLIKTRGQQVTLSCSPISGHRSVSWYQQTPGQGLQFLFEYFSETQRNKGNFPGRFSGRQFSNSRSEMNVSTLELGDSALYLCASSALATTGDTQYFGPGTRLTVL.